This note documents a single T cell receptor (beta chain) sequence. The antigen it binds to is not known. The sample holds no much larger clone one base away, and base qualities are not on file. The data were taken from a study of blood T cell repertoires in COVID-19 (dated by TCRdb to 2018 to 2021). As for the study more broadly: Collaborator samples came from the United States, Italy and Spain and covered acute and convalescent phases of COVID-19. The material from the prospective study consisted of cDNA or gDNA derived from T cells, B-cell-depleted T cells, or PBMCs. The dataset comprised deeply sampled blood TCRbeta repertoires from subjects exposed to, actively infected with, or recovered from COVID-19. The repertoires were released in a freely available public database intended as a resource for research on the immune response to SARS-CoV-2. Samples came from the ongoing ImmuneRACE study (first 160 participants) plus 1,254 subjects from 6 global collaborators. Nearly every sample came with metadata listing a de-identified subject ID, COVID-19 status, age in years and sex. Where HLA class I and class II types were available, the types were taken from metadata supplied by the sample provider, not from assay-based typing.

The germline V gene encodes CDR1 WNHNN and CDR2 SYGVQD (reference sequence). V and J lose 3 bases and 2 bases, and a span of 17 bases separates them. The CDR3 goes from the cysteine to the phenylalanine over 16 residues. The read is trimmed to its CDR3 DNA, 48 bases read in frame from base 1. Findings and caveats that apply to the study as a whole: How much clinical and demographic metadata was included differed by source and by participant, and the metadata was provided uncurated.

The collaborating institutions used their own protocols to collect whole blood in K2EDTA tubes. Collaborator samples were shipped for TCRbeta analysis as frozen whole blood, isolated PBMCs, or DNA extracted from either sample type. The immunoSEQ Assay, a bias-controlled multiplex PCR, was used to amplify TCRbeta CDR3 regions from genomic DNA. On the authors' methods: The number of nucleated cells in each sample was estimated from the amplification of reference gene primers within the assay. Sequence reads were collapsed and filtered to measure the absolute abundance of every unique TCRbeta CDR3 rearrangement. For each sample, productive Simpson clonality was calculated by taking the square root of Simpson's diversity index across productive rearrangements. In its TCRdb copy, this immuneACCESS table keeps in-frame sequences only and misses some clones. Where compared with another copy, unresolved V genes explain less than half of these, and the others have no known cause. From that table come the V and J calls and clone size; the DNA was used to work out D and trimming. In this sample the table shows fewer than 40,000 clones, around 90% of which occur a single time. More than 0.45% of the sample is held by the ten biggest clonotypes.

Input material: peripheral blood. The sequence joins TRBV10-1 to TRBJ2-7, and TRBD2 may be the D gene, going by 5 matching bases. This sequence was found in a woman aged 40-49 years with active or convalescent COVID-19. The CDR3 protein is CASSDPRGSRAYEQYF. The DNA sequence reads TGCGCCAGCAGTGATCCCCGGGGTAGCCGGGCCTACGAGCAGTACTTC.